This is a list of T cell receptor beta chains from one sample in a study of beta chain features in type 1 diabetes. Sequenced by immunoSEQ multiplex PCR; TCRdb stores in-frame clones only, minus some. Among 600,000 to 750,000 clones listed, around 12% were seen once. Input material: naive CD4+ T cells from blood. The receptors shown here come from a young man with type 1 diabetes. Each CDR3 is given with its conserved first and last residue. Some rows have no size entry. The others give once, few or many, or a class for an expanded clone.

CDR3aa	v_gene	abundance	len	j_gene
CASSARQPTDTQYF	TRBV2	few	14	TRBJ2-3
CSVADDRASVYTF	TRBV29-1	-	13	TRBJ1-2
CASSIRGAKDTGELFF	TRBV19	few	16	TRBJ2-2
CASSTPDRGRKETQYF	TRBV19	-	16	TRBJ2-5
CASSPSGANVLTF	TRBV10-1	-	13	TRBJ2-6
CAPELGAPGELFF	TRBV7-9	-	13	TRBJ2-2
CARDSGTVNSPLHF	TRBV30	few	14	TRBJ1-6
CASSLSEGRAPLHF	TRBV7-2	few	14	TRBJ1-6
CASSQPATGNTGELFF	TRBV5-6	-	16	TRBJ2-2
CASSVQGGGEKLFF	TRBV5-1	-	14	TRBJ1-4
CATKETGLNTGELFF	TRBV15	few	15	TRBJ2-2
CASSPRRGTEAFF	TRBV13	few	13	TRBJ1-1
CASSPDRVDIQYF	TRBV6-1	-	13	TRBJ2-4
CASSQDFGSSTEAFF	TRBV14	few	15	TRBJ1-1
CASNTVSGGFGYNEQFF	TRBV27	-	17	TRBJ2-1
CASSPGQGRNTEAFF	TRBV7-3	-	15	TRBJ1-1
CASSSYRPGWYEQYF	TRBV28	-	15	TRBJ2-7
CASLAFPSYEQYF	TRBV7-2	-	13	TRBJ2-7
CASSVGGTSGRETQYF	TRBV9	few	16	TRBJ2-5
CASRQVNEKLFF	TRBV27	few	12	TRBJ1-4
CASRRGTGSTQPQHF	TRBV6-5	-	15	TRBJ1-5
CASSGMAGDQPQHF	TRBV2	-	14	TRBJ1-5
CASSPLTGTASEQYF	TRBV5-1	-	15	TRBJ2-7
CASSENRDTGELFF	TRBV6-1	few	14	TRBJ2-2
CASSSPLALEAAFF	TRBV7-9	few	14	TRBJ1-1
CASSLGQGGYEQYF	TRBV5-1	few	14	TRBJ2-7
CAITPGGANYGYTF	TRBV10-3	few	14	TRBJ1-2
CASSLRFRENLGELFF	TRBV7-8	few	16	TRBJ2-2
CATSSRRLETQYF	TRBV7-8	-	13	TRBJ2-5
CASSVAAQGFSPLHF	TRBV9	few	15	TRBJ1-6
CASSRDRGEIYGYTF	TRBV19	few	15	TRBJ1-2
CASSLPTSEADTQYF	TRBV5-4	-	15	TRBJ2-3
CASSQLRPGGLNYGYTF	TRBV23-1	-	17	TRBJ1-2
CASSTGSNYGYTF	TRBV7-9	few	13	TRBJ1-2
CASSAQLSGANVLTF	TRBV9	-	15	TRBJ2-6